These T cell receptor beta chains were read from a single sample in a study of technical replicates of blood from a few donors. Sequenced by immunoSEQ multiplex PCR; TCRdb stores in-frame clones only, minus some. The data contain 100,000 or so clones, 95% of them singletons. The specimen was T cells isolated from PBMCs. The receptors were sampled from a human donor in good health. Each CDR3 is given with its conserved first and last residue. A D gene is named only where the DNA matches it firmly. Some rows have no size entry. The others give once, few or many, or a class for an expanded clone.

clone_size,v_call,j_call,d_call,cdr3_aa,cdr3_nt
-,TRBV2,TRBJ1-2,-,CASSEGYLYGYTF,TGTGCCAGCAGTGAAGGCTACCTCTATGGCTACACCTTC
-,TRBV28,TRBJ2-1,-,CASRLAGSYNEQFF,TGTGCCAGCAGGCTGGCGGGCTCCTACAATGAGCAGTTCTTC
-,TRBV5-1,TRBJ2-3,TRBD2,CASSTGLAVTDTQYF,TGCGCCAGCAGCACGGGACTAGCGGTTACAGATACGCAGTATTTT
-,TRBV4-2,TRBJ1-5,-,CASSQEAASPRPQHF,TGTGCCAGCAGCCAAGAAGCAGCGTCCCCCCGGCCCCAGCATTTT
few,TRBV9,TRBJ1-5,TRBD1,CASSEQGYNQPQHF,TGTGCCAGCAGCGAACAGGGGTACAATCAGCCCCAGCATTTT
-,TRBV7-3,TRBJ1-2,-,CASSPMHGGDYGYTF,TGTGCCAGCAGTCCGATGCACGGGGGAGACTATGGCTACACCTTC
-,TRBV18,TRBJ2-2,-,CASSPDETGTNTGELFF,TGTGCCAGCTCACCTGATGAAACGGGAACGAACACCGGGGAGCTGTTTTTT
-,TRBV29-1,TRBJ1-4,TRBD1,CSVGQGFANEKLFF,TGCAGCGTTGGACAGGGCTTTGCTAATGAAAAACTGTTTTTT
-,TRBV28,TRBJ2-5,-,CASSLRETQYF,TGTGCCAGCAGTTTACGAGAGACCCAGTACTTC
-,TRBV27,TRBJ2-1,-,CASSLGTHNEQFF,TGTGCCAGCAGTTTAGGCACCCACAATGAGCAGTTCTTC
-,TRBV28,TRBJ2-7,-,CASMEGGNEQYF,TGTGCCAGCATGGAGGGGGGGAACGAGCAGTACTTC
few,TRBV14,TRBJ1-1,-,CASSLRNTEAFF,TGTGCCAGCAGCCTTAGGAACACTGAAGCTTTCTTT
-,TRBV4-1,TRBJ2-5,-,CASSREIRETQYF,TGCGCCAGCAGCAGGGAGATTCGCGAGACCCAGTACTTC
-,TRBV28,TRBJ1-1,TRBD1,CASTTTGLNTEAFF,TGTGCCAGCACCACGACAGGGCTGAACACTGAAGCTTTCTTT
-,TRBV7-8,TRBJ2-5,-,CASSSRPLEGSETQYF,TGTGCCAGCAGCTCACGCCCTTTGGAGGGTTCGGAGACCCAGTACTTC
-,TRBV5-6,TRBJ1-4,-,CASSSQQGRREKLFF,TGTGCCAGCAGCTCCCAACAGGGAAGGAGGGAAAAACTGTTTTTT
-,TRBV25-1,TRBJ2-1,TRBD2,CASSSWTSGSVDEQFF,TGTGCCAGCAGTTCATGGACTAGCGGGTCGGTCGATGAGCAGTTCTTC
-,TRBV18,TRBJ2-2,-,CASSPGLVPRASEGELFF,TGTGCCAGCTCACCCGGTCTGGTCCCGCGGGCCTCTGAGGGGGAGCTGTTTTTT
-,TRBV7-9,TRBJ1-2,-,CASSLATRGFGYTF,TGTGCCAGCAGCTTAGCTACGAGGGGGTTCGGCTACACCTTC
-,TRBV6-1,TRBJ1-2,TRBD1,CASSEGTGNGYTF,TGTGCCAGCAGTGAAGGGACAGGGAATGGCTACACCTTC
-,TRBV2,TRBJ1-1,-,CASSETMQGRAEAFF,TGTGCCAGCAGTGAAACGATGCAGGGTCGGGCTGAAGCTTTCTTT
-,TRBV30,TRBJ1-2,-,CAWSVLGGGYTF,TGTGCCTGGAGTGTATTGGGGGGTGGCTACACCTTC
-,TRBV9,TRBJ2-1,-,CASSVVIGGEQFF,TGTGCCAGCAGCGTAGTTATCGGGGGTGAGCAGTTCTTC
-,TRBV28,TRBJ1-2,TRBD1,CASSLMDREMHGYTF,TGTGCCAGCAGTCTAATGGACAGGGAAATGCATGGCTACACCTTC
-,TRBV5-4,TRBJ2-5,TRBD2,CASSLLAARETQYF,TGTGCCAGCAGCTTACTAGCGGCCCGTGAGACCCAGTACTTC
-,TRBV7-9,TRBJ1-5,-,CASSLQGNNQPQHF,TGTGCCAGCAGCCTACAGGGAAACAATCAGCCCCAGCATTTT
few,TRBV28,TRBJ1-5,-,CAARDGARNQPQHF,TGTGCCGCGCGGGACGGAGCTCGCAATCAGCCCCAGCATTTT
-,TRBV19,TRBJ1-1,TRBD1,CASSTDRDRRNTEAFF,TGTGCCAGTAGTACCGACAGGGACCGGCGCAACACTGAAGCTTTCTTT
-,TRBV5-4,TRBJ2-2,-,CASSLEQVGELFF,TGTGCCAGCAGCTTAGAACAAGTCGGGGAGCTGTTTTTT
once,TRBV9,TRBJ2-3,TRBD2,CASSEEGLAGGNTQYF,TGTGCCAGCAGCGAGGAGGGACTAGCGGGTGGGAATACGCAGTATTTT
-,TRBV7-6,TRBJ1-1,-,CASSPQGKLNTEAFF,TGTGCCAGCAGCCCACAGGGAAAGCTGAACACTGAAGCTTTCTTT
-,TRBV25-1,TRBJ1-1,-,CASSDPGRGGTEAFF,TGTGCCAGCAGTGACCCGGGTCGAGGGGGCACTGAAGCTTTCTTT
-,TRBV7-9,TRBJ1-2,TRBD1,CASSSQTGGHGYTF,TGTGCCAGCAGCTCTCAGACAGGGGGACATGGCTACACCTTC
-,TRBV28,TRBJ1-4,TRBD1,CASSLSGQGGGRGEKLFF,TGTGCCAGCAGCTTATCGGGACAGGGGGGCGGCAGAGGGGAAAAACTGTTTTTT
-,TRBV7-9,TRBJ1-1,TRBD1,CASSSGRGQLNTEAFF,TGTGCCAGCAGCTCCGGGAGGGGACAGTTGAACACTGAAGCTTTCTTT
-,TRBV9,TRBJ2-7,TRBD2,CASSVAGTSIYEQYF,TGTGCCAGCAGCGTAGCCGGGACTAGCATCTACGAGCAGTACTTC
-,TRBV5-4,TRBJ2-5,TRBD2,CASSLEGLAEETQYF,TGTGCCAGCAGCTTGGAGGGACTAGCGGAGGAGACCCAGTACTTC
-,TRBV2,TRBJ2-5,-,CASLLYQETQYF,TGTGCCAGTCTACTTTATCAAGAGACCCAGTACTTC
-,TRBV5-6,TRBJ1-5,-,CASSQGEPGVSGPQHF,TGTGCCAGCAGCCAGGGTGAGCCAGGGGTTTCGGGGCCCCAGCATTTT
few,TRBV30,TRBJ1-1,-,CAWTTGTEAFF,TGTGCCTGGACGACCGGGACTGAAGCTTTCTTT
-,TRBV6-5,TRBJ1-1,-,CASSYSLSGNTEAFF,TGTGCCAGCAGTTACTCGCTCTCGGGGAATACTGAAGCTTTCTTT
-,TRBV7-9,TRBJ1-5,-,CASSLAQAGQPQHF,TGTGCCAGCAGCTTAGCTCAGGCGGGTCAGCCCCAGCATTTT
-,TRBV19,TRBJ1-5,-,CASSMGTWGEQPQHF,TGTGCCAGTAGTATGGGGACTTGGGGGGAGCAGCCCCAGCATTTT
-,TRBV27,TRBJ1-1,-,CASSPKSLSYEDTEAFF,TGTGCCAGCAGTCCGAAGTCCTTATCCTATGAGGACACTGAAGCTTTCTTT
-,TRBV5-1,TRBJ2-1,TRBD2,CASSSGGYAGGSSYNEQFF,TGCGCCAGCAGCTCCGGCGGTTACGCGGGAGGAAGCTCCTACAATGAGCAGTTCTTC
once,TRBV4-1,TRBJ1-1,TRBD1,CASSQWGQPLGAFF,TGCGCCAGCAGCCAGTGGGGACAGCCACTTGGAGCTTTCTTT
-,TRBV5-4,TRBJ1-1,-,CASSLAPGSQMNTEAFF,TGTGCCAGCAGCTTGGCGCCAGGATCCCAAATGAACACTGAAGCTTTCTTT
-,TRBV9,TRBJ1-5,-,CASSDDSHSNQPQHF,TGTGCCAGCAGCGACGACAGTCATAGCAATCAGCCCCAGCATTTT
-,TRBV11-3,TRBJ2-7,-,CASSLRAGYSSSYEQYF,TGTGCCAGCAGCTTAAGGGCAGGGTATTCCTCTTCCTACGAGCAGTACTTC
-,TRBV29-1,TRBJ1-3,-,CSVEQYSGNTIYF,TGCAGCGTTGAGCAGTACTCTGGAAACACCATATATTTT
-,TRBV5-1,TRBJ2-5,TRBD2,CASSSSGGAPETQYF,TGCGCCAGCAGTTCTAGCGGGGGGGCCCCAGAGACCCAGTACTTC
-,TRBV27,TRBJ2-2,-,CASRASLTGELFF,TGTGCCAGCAGAGCCTCCCTTACCGGGGAGCTGTTTTTT